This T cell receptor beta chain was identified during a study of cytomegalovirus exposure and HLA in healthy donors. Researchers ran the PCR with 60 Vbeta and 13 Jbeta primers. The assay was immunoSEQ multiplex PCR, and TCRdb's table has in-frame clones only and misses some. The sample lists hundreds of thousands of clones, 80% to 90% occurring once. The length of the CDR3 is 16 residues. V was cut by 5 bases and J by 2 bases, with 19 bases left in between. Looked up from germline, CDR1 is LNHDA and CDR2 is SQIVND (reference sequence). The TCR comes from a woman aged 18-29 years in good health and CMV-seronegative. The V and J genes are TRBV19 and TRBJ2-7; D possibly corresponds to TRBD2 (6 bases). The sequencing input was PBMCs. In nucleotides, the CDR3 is TGTGCCAGTAGTGGAGCCAGGGCGGGACGAACCTACGAGCAGTACTTC. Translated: CASSGARAGRTYEQYF.